This TCR beta chain was sequenced for a study of glioma-infiltrating T cells. Overall study findings and caveats: CDR3 overlap between tissue and blood was very small. Gliomas, especially low-grade, showed above-expected tissue-blood divergence; non-neoplastic patients showed below.

Amplification of TCR alpha and beta CDR3 regions from RNA used iRepertoire nested multiplex PCR. TCRdb processed the multiplex PCR reads anew with MiXCR; each CDR3 protein has one entry. Of about 94,000 distinct CDR3 sequences in the sample, about 25% were seen once. V gave up 6 bases and J gave up 0 bases, with 9 bases separating them. CDR1 MNHNS and CDR2 SASEGT come from the germline V gene. The CDR3 is 14 residues long. This clonotype was recorded many times. Antigen: not known. The V call is TRBV6-1, the J call TRBJ2-1; perhaps TRBD2 as D (6 bases). The TCR was taken from a human donor with low-grade glioma or glioblastoma, undergoing nonglioma brain surgery, or in good health (not recorded which). The sequencing input was glioma tissue, nonneoplastic brain tissue, or PBMCs (not recorded which). CDR3: CASRRDSSYNEQFF. In DNA form, the CDR3 reads TGTGCCAGCAGGCGGGACTCCTCCTACAATGAGCAGTTCTTC.